The 20 T cell receptor beta chains below all came from one sample that was sequenced in a study of shared clonotypes between healthy human individuals (TCRdb year 2020). Library generation was performed with the immunoSEQ multiplex PCR assay. TCRdb retrieved this table from immuneACCESS and kept in-frame rearrangements only. Not all clones are present; in checked studies, unresolved V genes account for under half, and no reason is known for the remainder. The sample includes roughly 640,000 clones, with around 97% observed a single time. About 0.057% of the sample rests with the top ten. Sequenced sample: naive CD4+ T cells sorted from blood. In the paper's terms, the cell subset or site label means: CD45RA+ positively selected. The receptors were sampled from a woman under 40 in good health.

This clone was seen once. This chain connects TRBV6-1 to TRBJ1-2; D may be TRBD1 (6 bases). There are 14 residues in the CDR3. Germline CDR1 and CDR2: MNHNS and SASEGT. V lost 6 bases to trimming and J lost 0 bases, with 11 bases between them. Here the CDR3 reads CASRPGTTNYGYTF. CDR3 nucleotide sequence: TGTGCCAGCAGGCCCGGGACAACTAACTATGGCTACACCTTC.

About this clone: One junction end does not reproduce the germline sequence, and a read error may be involved. This CDR3 is CAISGGAQGEQYF. The CDR3 DNA follows: TGTGCCATCAGTGGAGGGGCTCAGGGGGAGCAGTACTTC. The chain combines TRBV6-6 with TRBJ2-7; the D call may be TRBD1 or TRBD2 (6 bases each). CDR1 MNHNY and CDR2 SVGAGI come from the germline V gene (reference sequence). The CDR3 loop spans 13 amino acids.

This clone has only one observation. The V call is TRBV28, the J call TRBJ1-3, with D uncertain. CDR3 length: 16 amino acids. Trimming pared 3 bases from V and 4 bases from J, leaving 16 bases between. Per the germline V gene, CDR1 is MDHEN and CDR2 is SYDVKM. The CDR3 protein is CASSFSGQKGGNTIYF. CDR3 nucleotides: TGTGCCAGCAGTTTCTCCGGGCAAAAGGGCGGAAACACCATATATTTT.

The chain couples TRBV2 to TRBJ1-1, with 7 bases lining up with TRBD1. The CDR3 has 15 amino acids. The junction had 4 bases not matched to a gene; V was cut back by 3 bases and J by 0 bases. Looked up from germline, CDR1 is SNHLY and CDR2 is FYNNEI. CDR3: CASSDVQGVNTEAFF. CDR3 DNA: TGTGCCAGCAGTGATGTTCAGGGGGTGAACACTGAAGCTTTCTTT.

The V call is TRBV15, the J call TRBJ2-7; the D call may be TRBD1 or TRBD2 (5 bases each). This CDR3 region has 14 residues. Between the trimmed V and J ends, which lost 2 bases and 2 bases, there was a span of 10 bases. Looked up from germline, CDR1 is LNHNV and CDR2 is YYDKDF (reference sequence). CDR3: CATSRQGVPYEQYF. The CDR3, as DNA: TGTGCCACCAGCAGACAGGGAGTTCCCTACGAGCAGTACTTC.

The rearrangement joins TRBV6-5 to TRBJ2-7, with 7 positions matching TRBD1. CDR1 is MNHEY and CDR2 is SVGAGI in the germline V gene. There are 14 residues in the CDR3. Germline trimming cut 6 bases from V and 0 bases from J; bases unmatched to any gene: 5. CDR3 nucleotide sequence: TGTGCCAGCAGCGGACAGGCTGACTCCTACGAGCAGTACTTC. It is translated as CASSGQADSYEQYF.

This rearrangement joins TRBV7-8 to TRBJ2-2, with D possibly TRBD2 on 6 matching bases. Germline V gene lookup returns CDR1 SGHVS and CDR2 FQNEAQ. Trimming stripped 1 base from V and 4 bases from J, with 13 bases between. CDR3 size: 16 residues. The CDR3 spells CASSLERARGTGELFF. Here the CDR3 DNA reads TGTGCCAGCAGCTTAGAAAGGGCGCGGGGCACCGGGGAGCTGTTTTTT.

CDR3 amino acids: CASSGRGYEKLFF. CDR3 in DNA: TGTGCCAGTTCGGGCAGGGGCTATGAAAAACTGTTTTTT. The chain uses TRBV6-5 and TRBJ1-4; TRBD1 is a possible D gene (6 bases). The CDR3 loop spans 13 amino acids. CDR1 is MNHEY, CDR2 SVGAGI, per germline. V was pared by 9 bases and J by 6 bases, with 14 bases between.

The CDR3 region has the DNA TGTGCCAGCAGTTTATACAGGGAGGGGATCTCCTACAATGAGCAGTTCTTC. It encodes CASSLYREGISYNEQFF. This chain uses TRBV27 with TRBJ2-1; tentative D call: TRBD2 (7 bases). CDR1 is MNHEY and CDR2 is SMNVEV in the germline V gene (reference sequence). Trimming pared 1 base from V and 0 bases from J, leaving 13 bases between. There are 17 residues in the CDR3.

The gene calls are TRBV30 and TRBJ2-1; tentatively, D is TRBD2 (6 bases). CDR1 GTSNPN and CDR2 SVGIG come from the germline V gene (reference sequence). V was trimmed by 2 bases and J by 0 bases, leaving 11 bases between them. This CDR3 is built from 15 residues. The CDR3 here is CAWSSSGLSYNEQFF. As DNA, the CDR3 is TGTGCCTGGAGTTCCAGCGGGCTCTCCTACAATGAGCAGTTCTTC.

This sequence joins TRBV5-3 and TRBJ1-1; a possible D gene is TRBD1 (5 bases). TRBV5-3 qualifies as an ORF whose function is uncertain. The CDR3 spans 15 residues. Trimming took off 4 bases at V and 2 bases at J, with 15 bases between the two ends. DNA of the CDR3: TGTGCCAGAAGCCAGCGGGGACGGAGAAACACTGAAGCTTTCTTT. It yields the protein CARSQRGRRNTEAFF.

The chain joins TRBV7-2 to TRBJ2-1; tentatively, D is TRBD2 (5 bases). Germline lookup yields CDR1 SGHTA and CDR2 FQGNSA. This CDR3 has 14 amino acids. Trimming shortened V by 6 bases and J by 0 bases, and 9 bases separated the two germline ends. As DNA, the CDR3 is TGTGCCAGCAGGGAGAGGGTCTCCTACAATGAGCAGTTCTTC. Translating it yields CASRERVSYNEQFF.

In its sample, this clone was seen once. The chain is built from TRBV5-1 and TRBJ2-2; 9 bases are shared with TRBD1. The CDR3 spans 16 residues. Germline assignment: CDR1 SGHRS and CDR2 YFSETQ. Germline trimming cut 4 bases from V and 0 bases from J; bases unmatched to any gene: 4. The CDR3 coding sequence is TGCGCCAGCAGCCTAGGACAGGGGACGAACACCGGGGAGCTGTTTTTT. The encoded protein is CASSLGQGTNTGELFF. The full variable domain, completed using reference TRBV5-1 and TRBJ2-2, is KAGVTQTPRYLIKTRGQQVTLSCSPISGHRSVSWYQQTPGQGLQFLFEYFSETQRNKGNFPGRFSGRQFSNSRSEMNVSTLELGDSALYLCASSLGQGTNTGELFFGEGSRLTVL.

This chain joins TRBV19 and TRBJ1-5; D might be TRBD1 (6 bases). In germline, CDR1 is LNHDA, CDR2 SQIVND (reference sequence). V shed 3 bases and J shed 7 bases, with 13 bases lying between them. The CDR3 totals 14 residues. The DNA for the CDR3 is TGTGCCAGTAGTATGCTACAGGGAGGACAGCCCCAGCATTTT. This codes for CASSMLQGGQPQHF.

V gene TRBV4-1 combines with J gene TRBJ1-5; maybe TRBD1 (5 bases). This CDR3 contains 14 residues. Germline-derived CDR1 and CDR2 are MGHRA and YSYEKL. V lost 6 bases, J lost 0 bases, and 9 bases lay in between. This CDR3 is CASRGQGSNQPQHF. DNA for the CDR3: TGCGCCAGCAGGGGGCAGGGTAGCAATCAGCCCCAGCATTTT.

The rearrangement links TRBV18 to TRBJ2-7; 8 bases map to TRBD2. J was trimmed by 5 bases and V by 3 bases; bases with no gene match: 9. Germline V gene sequence: CDR1 KGHSH, CDR2 LQKENI. This CDR3 is 15 amino acids long. The CDR3 here is CASSPSGTRDHEQYF. The CDR3 bases are TGTGCCAGCTCACCCTCCGGGACTAGGGACCACGAGCAGTACTTC.

The V call is TRBV29-1, the J call TRBJ2-5, with 8 positions matching TRBD1. CDR3 size: 12 residues. Trimming at V came to 7 bases and at J to 4 bases, leaving 5 bases not matched to a gene. Germline CDR1 SQVTM, CDR2 ANQGSEA. The CDR3 protein is CSGGQEGETQYF. CDR3 DNA: TGCAGCGGGGGACAGGAGGGAGAGACCCAGTACTTC.

The rearrangement links TRBV5-4 to TRBJ2-1; tentatively, D is TRBD1 (6 bases). With 5 bases removed from V and 1 base from J, the gap between germline ends came to 10 bases. CDR3 length equals 14 residues. CDR1 is SGHNT and CDR2 is YYREEE in the germline V gene (reference sequence). CDR3 nucleotide sequence: TGTGCCAGCAGTTTTAGGGGGTCCTACAATGAGCAGTTCTTC. It encodes CASSFRGSYNEQFF.

Written as DNA, the CDR3 is TGTGCCAGCAACTTAGCGGGAGATATAGAGACCCAGTACTTC. Its protein product is CASNLAGDIETQYF. V is TRBV5-6 and J is TRBJ2-5, with 9 bases fitting TRBD2. J gave up 4 bases and V 6 bases, and 7 bases lay outside the gene matches. CDR1 and CDR2 (germline): SGHDT, YYEEEE. The CDR3 loop spans 14 amino acids.

The rearrangement joins TRBV18 to TRBJ1-4; 7 nucleotides line up with TRBD1. The CDR3 covers 15 residues. Germline lookup yields CDR1 KGHSH and CDR2 LQKENI. Trimming took 5 bases from V and 4 from J; bases not matched to a gene: 7. CDR3: CASSFGQDFNEKLFF. The CDR3 DNA is TGTGCCAGCTCATTCGGACAGGATTTTAATGAAAAACTGTTTTTT.